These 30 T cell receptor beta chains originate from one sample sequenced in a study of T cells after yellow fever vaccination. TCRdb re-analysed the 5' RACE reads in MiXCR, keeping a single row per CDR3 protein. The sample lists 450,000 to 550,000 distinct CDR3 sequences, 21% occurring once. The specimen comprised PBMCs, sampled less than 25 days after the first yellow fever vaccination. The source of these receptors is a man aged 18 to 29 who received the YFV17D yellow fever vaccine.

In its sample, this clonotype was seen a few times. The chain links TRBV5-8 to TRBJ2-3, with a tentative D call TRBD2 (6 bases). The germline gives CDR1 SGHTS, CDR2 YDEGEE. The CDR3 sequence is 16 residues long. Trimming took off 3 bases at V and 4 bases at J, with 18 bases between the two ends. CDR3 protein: CASSSGSTSTADTQYF. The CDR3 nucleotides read TGTGCCAGCAGCTCTGGGAGTACTAGCACCGCAGATACGCAGTATTTT.

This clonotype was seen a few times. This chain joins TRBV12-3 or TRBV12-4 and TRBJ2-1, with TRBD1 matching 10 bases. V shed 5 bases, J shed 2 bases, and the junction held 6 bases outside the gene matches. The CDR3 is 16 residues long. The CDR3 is CASSPGQGTPYNEQFF. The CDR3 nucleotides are TGTGCCAGCAGTCCGGGACAGGGGACGCCCTACAATGAGCAGTTCTTC.

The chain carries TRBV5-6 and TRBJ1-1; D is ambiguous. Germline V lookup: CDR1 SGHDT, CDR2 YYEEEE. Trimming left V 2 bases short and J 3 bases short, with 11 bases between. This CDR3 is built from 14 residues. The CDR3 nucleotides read TGTGCCAGCAGCTTTGCTTCGTACGACACTGAAGCTTTCTTT. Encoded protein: CASSFASYDTEAFF.

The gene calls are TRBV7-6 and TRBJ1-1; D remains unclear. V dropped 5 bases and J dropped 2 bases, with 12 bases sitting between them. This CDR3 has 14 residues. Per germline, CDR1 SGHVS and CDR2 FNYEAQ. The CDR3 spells CASSAYSLNTEAFF. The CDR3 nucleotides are TGTGCCAGCAGCGCATACAGTTTAAACACTGAAGCTTTCTTT.

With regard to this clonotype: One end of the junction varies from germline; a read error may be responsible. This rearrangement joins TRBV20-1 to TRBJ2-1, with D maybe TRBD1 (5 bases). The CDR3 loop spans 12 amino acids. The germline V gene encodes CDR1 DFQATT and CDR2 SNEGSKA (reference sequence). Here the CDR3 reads CSARRQINDQFF. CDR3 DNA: TGCAGTGCTAGAAGACAGATCAATGATCAGTTCTTC.

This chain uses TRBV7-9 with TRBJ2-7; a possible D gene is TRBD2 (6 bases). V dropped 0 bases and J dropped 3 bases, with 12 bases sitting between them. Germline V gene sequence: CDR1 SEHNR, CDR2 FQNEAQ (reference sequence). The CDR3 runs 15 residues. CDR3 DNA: TGTGCCAGCAGCTTAGCGGTTACGGGGGACTACGAGCAGTACTTC. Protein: CASSLAVTGDYEQYF.

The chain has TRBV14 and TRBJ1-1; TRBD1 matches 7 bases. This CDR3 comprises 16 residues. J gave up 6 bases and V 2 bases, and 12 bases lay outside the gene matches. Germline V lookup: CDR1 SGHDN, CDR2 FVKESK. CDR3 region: CASSQRQGTDSAEAFF. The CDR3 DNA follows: TGTGCCAGCAGCCAAAGACAGGGCACGGACTCGGCTGAAGCTTTCTTT.

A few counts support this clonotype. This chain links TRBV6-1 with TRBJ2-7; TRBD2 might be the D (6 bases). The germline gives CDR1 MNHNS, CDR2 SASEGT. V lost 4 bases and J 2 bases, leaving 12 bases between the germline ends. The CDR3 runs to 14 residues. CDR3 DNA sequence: TGTGCCAGCAGTGCAGCGCGGGGCCCCTACGAGCAGTACTTC. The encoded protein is CASSAARGPYEQYF.

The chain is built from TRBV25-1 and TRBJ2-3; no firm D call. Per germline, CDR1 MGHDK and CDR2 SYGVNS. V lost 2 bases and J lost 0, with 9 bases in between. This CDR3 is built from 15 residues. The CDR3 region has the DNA TGTGCCAGCAGTGAACTTTGGGATAGCACAGATACGCAGTATTTT. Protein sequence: CASSELWDSTDTQYF.

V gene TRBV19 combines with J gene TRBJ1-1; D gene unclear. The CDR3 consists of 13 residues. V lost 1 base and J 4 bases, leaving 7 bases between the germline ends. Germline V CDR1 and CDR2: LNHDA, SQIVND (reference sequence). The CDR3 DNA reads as TGTGCCAGTAGTATAGCCCTCGGCACTGAAGCTTTCTTT. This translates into CASSIALGTEAFF.

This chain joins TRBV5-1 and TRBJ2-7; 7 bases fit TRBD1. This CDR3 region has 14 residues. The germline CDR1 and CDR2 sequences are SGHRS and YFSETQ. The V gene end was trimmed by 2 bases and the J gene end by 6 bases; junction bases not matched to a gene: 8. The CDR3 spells CASSLGQDQGEQYF. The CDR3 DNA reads TGCGCCAGCAGCTTAGGACAGGATCAGGGCGAGCAGTACTTC.

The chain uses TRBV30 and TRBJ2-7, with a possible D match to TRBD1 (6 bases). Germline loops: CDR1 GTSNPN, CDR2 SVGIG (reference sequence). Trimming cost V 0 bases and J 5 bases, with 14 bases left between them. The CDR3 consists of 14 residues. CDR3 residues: CAWSVGGSLDEQYF. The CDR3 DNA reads TGTGCCTGGAGTGTAGGGGGTTCCTTGGACGAGCAGTACTTC.

The CDR3 loop is CASSSEPLNTEAFF. In DNA, the CDR3 is TGTGCCAGCAGCTCGGAGCCTTTGAACACTGAAGCTTTCTTT. The chain couples TRBV11-2 to TRBJ1-1, with D unresolved. V was trimmed by 4 bases and J by 0 bases, leaving 9 bases between them. Germline CDR1 reads SGHAT; CDR2 reads FQNNGV. This CDR3 is 14 amino acids long.

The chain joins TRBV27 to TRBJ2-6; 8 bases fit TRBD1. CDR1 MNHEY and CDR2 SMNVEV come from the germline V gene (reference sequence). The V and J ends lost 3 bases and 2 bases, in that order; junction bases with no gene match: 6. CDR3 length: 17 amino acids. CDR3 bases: TGTGCCAGCAGTTTGTTGAAGACAGGGGCTGGGGCCAACGTCCTGACTTTC. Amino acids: CASSLLKTGAGANVLTF.

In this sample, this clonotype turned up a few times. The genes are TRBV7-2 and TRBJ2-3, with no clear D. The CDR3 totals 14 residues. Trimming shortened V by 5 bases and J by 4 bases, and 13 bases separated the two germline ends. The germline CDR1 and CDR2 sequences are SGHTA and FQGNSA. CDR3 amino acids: CASSPRPMADTQYF. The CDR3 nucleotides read TGTGCCAGCAGCCCCCGCCCAATGGCAGATACGCAGTATTTT. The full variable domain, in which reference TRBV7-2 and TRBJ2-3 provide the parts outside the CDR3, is GAGVSQSPSNKVTEKGKDVELRCDPISGHTALYWYRQSLGQGLEFLIYFQGNSAPDKSGLPSDRFSAERTGGSVSTLTIQRTQQEDSAVYLCASSPRPMADTQYFGPGTRLTVL.

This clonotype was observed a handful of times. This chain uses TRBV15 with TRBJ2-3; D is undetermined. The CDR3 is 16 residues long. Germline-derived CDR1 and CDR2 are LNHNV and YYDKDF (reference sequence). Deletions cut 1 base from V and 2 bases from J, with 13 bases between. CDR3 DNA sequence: TGTGCCACCAGCAGAGGGTCTCCTATAGCCACAGATACGCAGTATTTT. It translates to CATSRGSPIATDTQYF.

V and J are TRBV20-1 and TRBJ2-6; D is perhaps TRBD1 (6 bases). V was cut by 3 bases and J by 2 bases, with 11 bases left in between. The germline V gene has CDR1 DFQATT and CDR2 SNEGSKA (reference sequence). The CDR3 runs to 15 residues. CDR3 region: CSARPSGAGANVLTF. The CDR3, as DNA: TGCAGTGCTAGGCCTTCAGGGGCTGGGGCCAACGTCCTGACTTTC.

CDR3 nucleotide sequence: TGTGCCAGCAGCCAAGGGACTAGCGGGGGCCCCGTAGATACGCAGTATTTT. Translated, it gives CASSQGTSGGPVDTQYF. The chain is built from TRBV9 and TRBJ2-3; TRBD2 aligns across 14 bases. Trimming removed 4 bases from V and 5 bases from J; junction bases left unmatched: 9. This CDR3 comprises 17 residues. CDR1 and CDR2 from the germline V gene are SGDLS and YYNGEE.

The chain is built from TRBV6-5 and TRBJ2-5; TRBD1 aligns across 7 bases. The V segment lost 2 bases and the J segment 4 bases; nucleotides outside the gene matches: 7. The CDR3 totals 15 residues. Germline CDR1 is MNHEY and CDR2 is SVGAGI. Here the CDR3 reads CASSYGDRAGETQYF. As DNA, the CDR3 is TGTGCCAGCAGTTACGGTGACAGGGCAGGAGAGACCCAGTACTTC.

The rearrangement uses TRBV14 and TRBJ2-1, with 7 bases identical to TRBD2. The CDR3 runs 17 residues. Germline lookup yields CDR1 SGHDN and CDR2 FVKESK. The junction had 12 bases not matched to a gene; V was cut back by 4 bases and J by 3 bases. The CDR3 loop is CASSREGSQVLYNEQFF. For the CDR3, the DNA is TGTGCCAGCAGCCGGGAGGGTAGCCAAGTACTCTACAATGAGCAGTTCTTC. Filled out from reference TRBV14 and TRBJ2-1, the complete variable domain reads EAGVTQFPSHSVIEKGQTVTLRCDPISGHDNLYWYRRVMGKEIKFLLHFVKESKQDESGMPNNRFLAERTGGTYSTLKVQPAELEDSGVYFCASSREGSQVLYNEQFFGPGTRLTVL.

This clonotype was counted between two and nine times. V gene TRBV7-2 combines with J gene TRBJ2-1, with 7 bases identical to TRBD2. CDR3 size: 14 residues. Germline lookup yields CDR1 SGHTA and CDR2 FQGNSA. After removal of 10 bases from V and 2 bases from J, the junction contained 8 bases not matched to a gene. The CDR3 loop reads CATTFGGAYNEQFF. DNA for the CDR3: TGTGCCACCACCTTTGGGGGGGCCTACAATGAGCAGTTCTTC.

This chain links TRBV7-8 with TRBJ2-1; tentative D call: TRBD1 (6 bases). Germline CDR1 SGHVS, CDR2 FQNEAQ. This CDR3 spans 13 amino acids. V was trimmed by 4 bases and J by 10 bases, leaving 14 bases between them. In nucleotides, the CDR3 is TGTGCCAGCAGCTCAATCACCAGGGGCGAGCAGTTCTTC. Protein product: CASSSITRGEQFF. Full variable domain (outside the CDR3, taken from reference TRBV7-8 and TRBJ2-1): GAGVSQSPRYKVAKRGQDVALRCDPISGHVSLFWYQQALGQGPEFLTYFQNEAQLDKSGLPSDRFFAERPEGSVSTLKIQRTQQEDSAVYLCASSSITRGEQFFGPGTRLTVL.

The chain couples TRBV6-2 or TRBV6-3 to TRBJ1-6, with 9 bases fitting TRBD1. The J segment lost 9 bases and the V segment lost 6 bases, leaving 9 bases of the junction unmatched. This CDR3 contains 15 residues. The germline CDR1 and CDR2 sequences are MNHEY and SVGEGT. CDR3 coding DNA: TGTGCCAGCAGCTCACCCGGGACAGGGAGTTCACCCCTCCACTTT. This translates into CASSSPGTGSSPLHF.

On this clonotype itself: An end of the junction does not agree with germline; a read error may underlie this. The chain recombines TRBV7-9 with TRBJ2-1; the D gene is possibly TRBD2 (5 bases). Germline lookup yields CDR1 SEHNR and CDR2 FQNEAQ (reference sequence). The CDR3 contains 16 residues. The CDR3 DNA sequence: TGTGCCAGCAGCTTAGCGGGGAGATTCCTCTACGATGAGCAGTTCTTC. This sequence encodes CASSLAGRFLYDEQFF. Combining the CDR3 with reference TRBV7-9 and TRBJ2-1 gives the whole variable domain DTGVSQNPRHKITKRGQNVTFRCDPISEHNRLYWYRQTLGQGPEFLTYFQNEAQLEKSRLLSDRFSAERPKGSFSTLEIQRTEQGDSAMYLCASSLAGRFLYDEQFFGPGTRLTVL.

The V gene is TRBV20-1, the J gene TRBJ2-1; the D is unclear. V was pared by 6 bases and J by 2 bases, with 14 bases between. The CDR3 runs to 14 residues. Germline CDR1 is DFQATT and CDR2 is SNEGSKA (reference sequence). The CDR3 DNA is TGCAGTGCGCACGGGCCTCTTCCCTACAATGAGCAGTTCTTC. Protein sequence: CSAHGPLPYNEQFF.

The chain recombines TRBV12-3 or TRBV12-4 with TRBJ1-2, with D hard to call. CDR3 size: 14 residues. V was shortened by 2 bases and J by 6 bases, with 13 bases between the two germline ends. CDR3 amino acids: CASSLNSLSHGYTF. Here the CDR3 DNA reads TGTGCCAGCAGTTTAAATTCTCTCAGTCATGGCTACACCTTC.

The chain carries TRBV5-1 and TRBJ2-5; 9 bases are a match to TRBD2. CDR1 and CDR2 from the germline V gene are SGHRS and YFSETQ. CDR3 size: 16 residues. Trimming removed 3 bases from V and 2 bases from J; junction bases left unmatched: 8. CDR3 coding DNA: TGCGCCAGCAGCTCCGCATTAACTAGCGGGCAAGAGACCCAGTACTTC. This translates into CASSSALTSGQETQYF.

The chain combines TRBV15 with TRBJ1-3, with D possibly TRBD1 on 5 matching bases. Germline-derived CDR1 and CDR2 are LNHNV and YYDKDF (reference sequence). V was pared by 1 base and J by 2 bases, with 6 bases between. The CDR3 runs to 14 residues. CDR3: CATSRGDAGNTIYF. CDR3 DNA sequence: TGTGCCACCAGCAGAGGGGACGCTGGAAACACCATATATTTT.

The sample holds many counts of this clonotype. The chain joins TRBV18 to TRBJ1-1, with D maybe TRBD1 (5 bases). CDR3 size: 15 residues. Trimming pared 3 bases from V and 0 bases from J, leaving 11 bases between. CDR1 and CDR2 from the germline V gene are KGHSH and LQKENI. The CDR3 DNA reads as TGTGCCAGCTCACCTCCATCCAGGGTGAACACTGAAGCTTTCTTT. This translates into CASSPPSRVNTEAFF.

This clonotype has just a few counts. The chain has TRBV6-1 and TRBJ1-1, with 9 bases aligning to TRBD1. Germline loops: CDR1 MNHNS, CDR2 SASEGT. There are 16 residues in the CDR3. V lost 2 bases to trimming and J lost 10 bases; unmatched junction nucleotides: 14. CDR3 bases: TGTGCCAGCAGTGAAAAGAGGGGCCCCGGGACAGGGCGAGCTTTCTTT. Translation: CASSEKRGPGTGRAFF.